This T cell receptor (beta chain) was found in a study of blood T cell repertoires in COVID-19. Study information: Both acute and convalescent COVID-19 samples were obtained from the United States, Italy and Spain. PBMCs, B-cell-depleted T cells, or T cells provided the cDNA or gDNA that made up the material.

In the authors' methods: Amplification of reference gene primers was used by the study to estimate nucleated cell counts. Only in-frame clones appear in the TCRdb table, and some are missing; sequencing was by immunoSEQ multiplex PCR. The V and J calls and clone size come from that table; D and trimming were worked out from the DNA. The sample records 25,000 to 30,000 clones, roughly nine tenths being singletons. CDR1 and CDR2 (germline): KGHSH, LQKENI. The trim removed 3 bases at V and 7 bases at J, leaving 2 bases unmatched. This CDR3 has 13 amino acids. This rearrangement joins TRBV18 to TRBJ2-4; 8 nucleotides align to TRBD1. The receptor was derived from a man between 65 and 85 years old with active or convalescent COVID-19. Sequencing was carried out using peripheral blood. This CDR3 reads CASSPDRDNIQYF. For the CDR3, the DNA is TGTGCCAGCTCACCGGACAGGGATAACATTCAGTACTTC.